This T cell receptor beta chain was observed in a study of long-term antiretroviral therapy in people with HIV. Turning to the study itself: Sampling started about a decade before the 2015 immediate-ART recommendation. Study conclusions and caveats: The blood, collected between about 2004 and 2018, was possibly taken under older ART regimens. Despite increasing after ART, diversity remained lower than that of transplant donor controls.

Germline V lookup: CDR1 SSHAT, CDR2 FNYEAQ (reference sequence). The CDR3 consists of 17 residues. Trimming took 5 bases from V and 2 from J; bases not matched to a gene: 12. In this sample, this clone turned up a few times. What it binds is unknown. Runs used v3.0 of the immunoSEQ assay and were done at survey level. A target of about 35,000-55,000 T-cell genomes per sample was set for sequencing. This table comes from immunoSEQ multiplex PCR, and its TCRdb copy is limited to in-frame clones, with some not included. Of roughly 23,000 clones in the sample, more than 80% are singletons; the top ten hold 3.5% to 5.5%.

The chain carries TRBV7-7 and TRBJ2-5, with 9 positions matching TRBD1. This TCR derives from a man aged 25-45 years with HIV. This specimen was unsorted PBMCs, taken almost 6 years after starting antiretroviral therapy. The CDR3 spells CASSPWEGTGLQETQYF. DNA of the CDR3: TGTGCCAGCAGCCCCTGGGAGGGGACAGGGCTGCAAGAGACCCAGTACTTC. Combining the CDR3 with reference TRBV7-7 and TRBJ2-5 gives the whole variable domain GAGVSQSPRYKVTKRGQDVTLRCDPISSHATLYWYQQALGQGPEFLTYFNYEAQPDKSGLPSDRFSAERPEGSISTLTIQRTEQRDSAMYRCASSPWEGTGLQETQYFGPGTRLLVL.